The 28 T cell receptor beta chains reported below all come from one sample, sequenced in a study of shared clonotypes between healthy human individuals. Measured with immunoSEQ multiplex PCR; TCRdb has only the in-frame clones, and not every one. Altogether some 2.1 million clones are present, over 85% being singletons, with the ten largest covering approximately 1.6%. Only CD45RO-negative cells positively selected for CCR7 counted as naive CD8 cells, so terminally differentiated effector memory CD45RA+ cells were excluded. Material: naive CD8+ T cells from PBMCs. The receptors come from a man aged 18 to 30 in good health. Some clones in this sample may be carry-over from other donors' samples.

This clone was observed a handful of times. The same CDR3 also results from other DNA sequences found in this sample. The chain links TRBV7-3 to TRBJ1-1, with a possible D match to TRBD1 (5 bases). This CDR3 is built from 13 residues. V was trimmed by 2 bases and J by 5 bases, leaving 9 bases between them. CDR1 and CDR2 (germline): SGHTA, FQGTGA. The CDR3 here is CASSLGGRTEAFF. The CDR3 nucleotides read TGTGCCAGCAGCTTAGGGGGTAGGACTGAAGCTTTCTTT. Full variable domain (remainder filled in from reference TRBV7-3 and TRBJ1-1): GAGVSQTPSNKVTEKGKYVELRCDPISGHTALYWYRQSLGQGPEFLIYFQGTGAADDSGLPNDRFFAVRPEGSVSTLKIQRTERGDSAVYLCASSLGGRTEAFFGQGTRLTVV.

The chain couples TRBV14 to TRBJ2-3; D unresolved. The germline V gene encodes CDR1 SGHDN and CDR2 FVKESK. V lost 1 base and J lost 6, with 11 bases in between. The CDR3 runs 14 residues. DNA for the CDR3: TGTGCCAGCAGCCAAGTTGGCGTCGTGGATACGCAGTATTTT. Protein: CASSQVGVVDTQYF.

The gene calls are TRBV11-3 and TRBJ2-2; D is tentatively TRBD1 or TRBD2 (5 bases each). V gave up 5 bases and J gave up 5 bases, with 18 bases separating them. The CDR3 sequence is 16 residues long. Germline V gene sequence: CDR1 SGHNT, CDR2 YENEEA. The CDR3: CASSPKGFSGTGELFF. CDR3 DNA: TGTGCCAGCAGCCCTAAGGGGTTCTCGGGGACCGGGGAGCTGTTTTTT.

The chain combines TRBV28 with TRBJ1-1; no reliable D call. Trimming removed 5 bases at V and 7 bases at J, with 17 bases between. The CDR3 covers 14 residues. The germline V gene encodes CDR1 MDHEN and CDR2 SYDVKM. CDR3 nucleotide sequence: TGTGCCAGCAGTAGCCGGAGGACGGCGGATGAAGCTTTCTTT. It specifies CASSSRRTADEAFF. The variable domain in full, completed from reference TRBV28 and TRBJ1-1, reads DVKVTQSSRYLVKRTGEKVFLECVQDMDHENMFWYRQDPGLGLRLIYFSYDVKMKEKGDIPEGYSVSREKKERFSLILESASTNQTSMYLCASSSRRTADEAFFGQGTRLTVV.

The chain carries TRBV4-1 and TRBJ2-3; 9 bases are shared with TRBD1. CDR3 size: 17 residues. Germline V gene lookup returns CDR1 MGHRA and CDR2 YSYEKL. With 3 bases clipped from V and 5 bases from J, the junction kept 12 bases outside the gene matches. The CDR3, as DNA: TGCGCCAGCAGCCATGTACCCGGGACAGGGATTCGAGATACGCAGTATTTT. Its protein product is CASSHVPGTGIRDTQYF.

Turning to this clone: The same CDR3 also results from other DNA sequences found in this sample. This chain connects TRBV27 to TRBJ2-7; a weak D match, TRBD1 (6 bases). V was shortened by 2 bases and J by 6 bases, with 8 bases between the two germline ends. CDR3 length equals 12 residues. Germline values: CDR1 MNHEY, CDR2 SMNVEV (reference sequence). Here the CDR3 DNA reads TGTGCCAGCAGTTTACTACAGGGCGAGCAGTACTTC. As protein: CASSLLQGEQYF.

J is TRBJ2-7 and V is TRBV29-1; 8 bases align to TRBD1. The junction had 5 bases not matched to a gene; V was cut back by 0 bases and J by 4 bases. In germline, CDR1 is SQVTM, CDR2 ANQGSEA. The CDR3 runs to 14 residues. CDR3 protein: CSVEDGTGSYEQYF. CDR3 nucleotide sequence: TGCAGCGTTGAAGATGGGACAGGATCGTACGAGCAGTACTTC.

The count of this clone is one. The chain recombines TRBV16 with TRBJ2-6; the D gene could be TRBD1 or TRBD2 (6 bases each). CDR1 and CDR2 (germline): KGHSY, FQNENV. The CDR3 extends over 18 amino acids. Trimming stripped 3 bases from V and 0 bases from J, with 15 bases between. The CDR3 DNA follows: TGTGCCAGCAGCCACCCGGTGGGGGGCAGCTCTGGGGCCAACGTCCTGACTTTC. The encoded protein is CASSHPVGGSSGANVLTF.

The V call is TRBV4-3, the J call TRBJ2-7, with 11 bases that match TRBD2. Germline CDR1 is LGHNA and CDR2 is YSLEER. The CDR3 is 17 amino acids. Trimming took 0 bases from V and 4 from J; bases not matched to a gene: 8. The CDR3 bases are TGCGCCAGCAGCCAAGATTTTTCACTAGCGGGAGTATACGAGCAGTACTTC. Protein: CASSQDFSLAGVYEQYF.

A remark on this clone: Other DNA sequences from this sample encode an identical CDR3 as well. The rearrangement links TRBV29-1 to TRBJ1-1, with D possibly TRBD1 on 5 matching bases. Germline CDR1 reads SQVTM; CDR2 reads ANQGSEA. CDR3 length equals 13 residues. Trimming left V 3 bases short and J 2 bases short, with 10 bases between. In DNA, the CDR3 is TGCAGCGTTGACGGCAGGGTAAACACTGAAGCTTTCTTT. This encodes CSVDGRVNTEAFF.

The CDR3 protein is CASSFGQGLSYEQYF. The DNA of the CDR3 is TGTGCCAGCAGCTTTGGACAGGGCTTATCCTACGAGCAGTACTTC. The rearrangement uses TRBV5-6 and TRBJ2-7; 8 nucleotides align to TRBD1. The trim removed 2 bases at V and 1 base at J, leaving 5 bases unmatched. From germline, CDR1 is SGHDT and CDR2 YYEEEE. The CDR3 covers 15 residues.

This clone was seen once. The chain is built from TRBV30 and TRBJ2-7; 10 bases are a match to TRBD1. Losses at the gene ends were 8 bases for V and 2 bases for J; bases not matched to a gene: 9. Germline-derived CDR1 and CDR2 are GTSNPN and SVGIG (reference sequence). This CDR3 spans 14 amino acids. The CDR3 spells CAGLRDRGTYEQYF. DNA for the CDR3: TGTGCCGGGCTCCGGGACAGGGGAACCTACGAGCAGTACTTC.

Details on this clone: At one boundary the junction diverges from the germline segment, which might be a read error. V usage is TRBV14 and J usage is TRBJ2-7, with 9 bases fitting TRBD1. This CDR3 spans 16 amino acids. The germline V gene has CDR1 SGHDN and CDR2 FVKESK. In DNA, the CDR3 is TGTGCCAGCAGCCAACTTGGCCCAACAGGGGGCTACGGGCAGTACTTC. Protein sequence: CASSQLGPTGGYGQYF.

The rearrangement uses TRBV27 and TRBJ1-2, with a possible D match to TRBD1 (5 bases). V dropped 5 bases and J dropped 3 bases, with 13 bases sitting between them. Germline assignment: CDR1 MNHEY and CDR2 SMNVEV (reference sequence). There are 14 residues in the CDR3. The CDR3 region has the DNA TGTGCCAGCAGTGGGCGGGGGGATTACTATGGCTACACCTTC. This codes for CASSGRGDYYGYTF.

This clone came up a few times. This chain connects TRBV2 to TRBJ2-1; maybe TRBD2 (5 bases). With 4 bases removed from V and 4 bases from J, the gap between germline ends came to 8 bases. Germline V gene lookup returns CDR1 SNHLY and CDR2 FYNNEI. This CDR3 is 13 amino acids long. The CDR3 loop is CASSVGLYNEQFF. The CDR3 DNA reads as TGTGCCAGCAGTGTAGGACTGTACAATGAGCAGTTCTTC.

This chain uses TRBV30 with TRBJ2-1, with TRBD2 matching over 9 bases. Germline V CDR1 and CDR2: GTSNPN, SVGIG (reference sequence). The CDR3 totals 14 residues. After removal of 0 bases from V and 9 bases from J, the junction contained 6 bases not matched to a gene. CDR3 in amino acids: CAWSVAGGPREQFF. As DNA, the CDR3 is TGTGCCTGGAGTGTGGCGGGAGGGCCACGTGAGCAGTTCTTC.

This chain uses TRBV27 with TRBJ2-3; D is perhaps TRBD1 or TRBD2 (6 bases each). This CDR3 is 21 amino acids long. The ends were cut back, 6 bases at V and 5 bases at J, with 36 bases in the middle. Germline CDR1 reads MNHEY; CDR2 reads SMNVEV (reference sequence). CDR3 in amino acids: CASSSLRHGAGSSTQGDTQYF. CDR3 in DNA: TGTGCCAGCAGCAGTCTCCGGCACGGAGCGGGCTCTTCGACACAGGGAGATACGCAGTATTTT.

The CDR3 DNA reads TGCGCCAGCAGCTTGGCCCTTTTAGCTAGCGGGAGCACAGATACGCAGTATTTT. Translated, it gives CASSLALLASGSTDTQYF. V gene TRBV5-1 combines with J gene TRBJ2-3; 8 nucleotides line up with TRBD2. The J segment lost 0 bases and the V segment lost 0 bases, leaving 9 bases of the junction unmatched. Per the germline V gene, CDR1 is SGHRS and CDR2 is YFSETQ. CDR3 length: 18 residues. The entire variable domain, with the rest obtained from reference TRBV5-1 and TRBJ2-3, is as follows: KAGVTQTPRYLIKTRGQQVTLSCSPISGHRSVSWYQQTPGQGLQFLFEYFSETQRNKGNFPGRFSGRQFSNSRSEMNVSTLELGDSALYLCASSLALLASGSTDTQYFGPGTRLTVL.

The genes are TRBV11-2 and TRBJ1-1; 8 nucleotides align to TRBD1. Germline V gene lookup returns CDR1 SGHAT and CDR2 FQNNGV. The V segment lost 1 base and the J segment 7 bases; nucleotides outside the gene matches: 14. The CDR3 runs to 17 residues. The CDR3: CASSLVGTGPVRGEAFF. For the CDR3, the DNA is TGTGCCAGCAGCTTAGTGGGGACAGGTCCGGTTAGGGGTGAAGCTTTCTTT.

The chain couples TRBV10-1 to TRBJ2-7, with D tentatively TRBD2 (5 bases). The germline V and J ends were trimmed by 3 bases and 1 base, with 19 bases remaining between them. CDR3 size: 17 residues. Germline V lookup: CDR1 WNHNN, CDR2 SYGVQD (reference sequence). The CDR3 region is CASSEEGVRRRSYEQYF. CDR3 sequence (DNA): TGCGCCAGCAGTGAAGAGGGAGTTCGCCGACGTTCCTACGAGCAGTACTTC.

The chain couples TRBV9 to TRBJ2-1; 7 bases line up with TRBD2. This CDR3 is built from 15 residues. The germline V gene encodes CDR1 SGDLS and CDR2 YYNGEE. Trimming at V came to 0 bases and at J to 8 bases, leaving 8 bases not matched to a gene. As DNA, the CDR3 is TGTGCCAGCAGCGTAGGGCGCCCGGCGGGGGATGAGCAGTTCTTC. Protein: CASSVGRPAGDEQFF.

V gene TRBV28 combines with J gene TRBJ2-7; D not resolved. Germline V CDR1 and CDR2: MDHEN, SYDVKM. The CDR3 covers 14 residues. The germline V and J ends were trimmed by 3 bases and 6 bases, with 15 bases remaining between them. CDR3 coding DNA: TGTGCCAGCAGTTTTCTTCCTAGTGAGCTCGAGCAGTACTTC. It is translated as CASSFLPSELEQYF.

The rearrangement uses TRBV7-9 and TRBJ1-2; 7 nucleotides match TRBD1. V was clipped by 5 bases and J by 3 bases; unmatched bases: 9. Germline values: CDR1 SEHNR, CDR2 FQNEAQ (reference sequence). The CDR3 is 15 residues long. The CDR3 nucleotides read TGTGCCAGCAGCATCTCACCCGGGACAGACTATGGCTACACCTTC. It codes for CASSISPGTDYGYTF.

The rearrangement links TRBV6-6 to TRBJ1-1, with unresolved D. The CDR3 sequence is 14 residues long. The germline V and J ends were trimmed by 4 bases and 6 bases, with 15 bases remaining between them. Per germline, CDR1 MNHNY and CDR2 SVGAGI (reference sequence). CDR3 bases: TGTGCCAGCAGTTCCCGCAGTAAAGGCGCTGAAGCTTTCTTT. It is translated as CASSSRSKGAEAFF.

The rearrangement uses TRBV2 and TRBJ1-3; D ambiguous. Germline V gene sequence: CDR1 SNHLY, CDR2 FYNNEI. Trimming took off 2 bases at V and 3 bases at J, with 20 bases between the two ends. This CDR3 contains 18 residues. The CDR3, as DNA: TGTGCCAGCAGTGAATTAGAGTCGGGCAGGCTATTTGGAAACACCATATATTTT. Encoded protein: CASSELESGRLFGNTIYF.

This sequence joins TRBV15 and TRBJ2-2, with D perhaps TRBD2 (6 bases). V lost 0 bases, J lost 0 bases, and 8 bases lay in between. This CDR3 is built from 16 residues. Germline V gene sequence: CDR1 LNHNV, CDR2 YYDKDF (reference sequence). CDR3 loop: CATSREWRANTGELFF. The CDR3 bases are TGTGCCACCAGCAGAGAATGGAGGGCGAACACCGGGGAGCTGTTTTTT. Looking up the rest from reference TRBV15 and TRBJ2-2 gives the full variable domain: DAMVIQNPRYQVTQFGKPVTLSCSQTLNHNVMYWYQQKSSQAPKLLFHYYDKDFNNEADTPDNFQSRRPNTSFCFLDIRSPGLGDTAMYLCATSREWRANTGELFFGEGSRLTVL.

CDR3 sequence reads: CATGGNTEAFF. The CDR3 DNA reads as TGTGCCACCGGCGGGAACACTGAAGCTTTCTTT. This chain uses TRBV15 with TRBJ1-1; D gene ambiguous. This CDR3 has 11 residues. Germline-derived CDR1 and CDR2 are LNHNV and YYDKDF (reference sequence). Trimming pared 8 bases from V and 1 base from J, leaving 5 bases between. Drawing the rest from reference TRBV15 and TRBJ1-1, the complete variable domain is DAMVIQNPRYQVTQFGKPVTLSCSQTLNHNVMYWYQQKSSQAPKLLFHYYDKDFNNEADTPDNFQSRRPNTSFCFLDIRSPGLGDTAMYLCATGGNTEAFFGQGTRLTVV.

On this clone itself: In the same sample, other DNA sequences code for this CDR3. V usage is TRBV28 and J usage is TRBJ1-5, with D unresolved. CDR3 size: 12 residues. The germline V and J ends were trimmed by 2 bases and 7 bases, with 6 bases remaining between them. The germline gives CDR1 MDHEN, CDR2 SYDVKM. CDR3 amino acids: CASSLRSQPQHF. The DNA for the CDR3 is TGTGCCAGCAGTTTACGCAGCCAGCCCCAGCATTTT. The full variable domain, with the rest looked up from reference TRBV28 and TRBJ1-5, is DVKVTQSSRYLVKRTGEKVFLECVQDMDHENMFWYRQDPGLGLRLIYFSYDVKMKEKGDIPEGYSVSREKKERFSLILESASTNQTSMYLCASSLRSQPQHFGDGTRLSIL.